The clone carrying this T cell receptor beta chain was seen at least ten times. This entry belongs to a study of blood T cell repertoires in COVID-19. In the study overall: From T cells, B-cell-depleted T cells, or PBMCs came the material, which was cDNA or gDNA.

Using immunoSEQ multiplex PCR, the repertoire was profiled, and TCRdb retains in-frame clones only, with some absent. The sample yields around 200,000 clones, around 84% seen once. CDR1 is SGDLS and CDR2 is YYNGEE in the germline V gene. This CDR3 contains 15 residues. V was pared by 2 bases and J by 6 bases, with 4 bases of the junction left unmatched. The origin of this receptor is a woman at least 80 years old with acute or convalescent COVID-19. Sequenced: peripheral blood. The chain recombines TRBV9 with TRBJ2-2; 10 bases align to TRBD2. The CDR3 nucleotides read TGTGCCAGCAGCGTGCTAGCGGGAGTTGCCGGGGAGCTGTTTTTT. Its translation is CASSVLAGVAGELFF.